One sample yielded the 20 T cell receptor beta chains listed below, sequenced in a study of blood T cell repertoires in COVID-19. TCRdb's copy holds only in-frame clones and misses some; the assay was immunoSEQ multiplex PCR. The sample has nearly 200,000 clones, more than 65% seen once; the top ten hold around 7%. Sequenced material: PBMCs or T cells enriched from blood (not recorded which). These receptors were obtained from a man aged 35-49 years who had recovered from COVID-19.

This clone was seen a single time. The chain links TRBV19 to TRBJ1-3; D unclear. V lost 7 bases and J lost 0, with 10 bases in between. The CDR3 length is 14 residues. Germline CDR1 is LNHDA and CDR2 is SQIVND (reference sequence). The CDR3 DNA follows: TGTGCCAGTACCTCACTCTCCTCTGGAAACACCATATATTTT. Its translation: CASTSLSSGNTIYF.

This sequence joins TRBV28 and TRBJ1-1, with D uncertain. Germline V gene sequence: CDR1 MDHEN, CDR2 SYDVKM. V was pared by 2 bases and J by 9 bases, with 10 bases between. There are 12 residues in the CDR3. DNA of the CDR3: TGTGCCAGCAGTTTAAACTCGAGAAAAGCTTTCTTT. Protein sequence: CASSLNSRKAFF.

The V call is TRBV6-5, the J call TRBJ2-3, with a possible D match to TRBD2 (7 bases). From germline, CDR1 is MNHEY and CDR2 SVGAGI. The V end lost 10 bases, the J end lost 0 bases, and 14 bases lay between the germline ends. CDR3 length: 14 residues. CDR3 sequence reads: CATAGALSTDTQYF. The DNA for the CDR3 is TGTGCCACCGCGGGGGCTCTTAGCACAGATACGCAGTATTTT.

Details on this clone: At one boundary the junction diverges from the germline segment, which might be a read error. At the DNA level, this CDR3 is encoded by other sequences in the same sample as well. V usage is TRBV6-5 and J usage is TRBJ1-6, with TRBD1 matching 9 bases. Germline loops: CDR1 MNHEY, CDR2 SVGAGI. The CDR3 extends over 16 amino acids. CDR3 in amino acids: CASSYSPGTGSSPLHF. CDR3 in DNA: TGTGCCAGCAGCTACTCCCCCGGGACAGGGAGTTCACCCCTCCACTTT.

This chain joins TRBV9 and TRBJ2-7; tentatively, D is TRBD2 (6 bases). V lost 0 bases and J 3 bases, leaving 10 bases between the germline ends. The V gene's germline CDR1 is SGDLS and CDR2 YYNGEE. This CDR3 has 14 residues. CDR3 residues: CASSVGRGSYEQYF. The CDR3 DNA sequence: TGTGCCAGCAGCGTAGGCCGGGGGAGCTACGAGCAGTACTTC.

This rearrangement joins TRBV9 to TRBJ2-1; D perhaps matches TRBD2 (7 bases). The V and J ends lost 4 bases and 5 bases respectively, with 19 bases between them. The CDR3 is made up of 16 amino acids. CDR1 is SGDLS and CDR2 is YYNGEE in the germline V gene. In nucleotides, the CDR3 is TGTGCCAGCAGCCCGTGGGGCCAAGGGGGGGACAATGAGCAGTTCTTC. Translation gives CASSPWGQGGDNEQFF.

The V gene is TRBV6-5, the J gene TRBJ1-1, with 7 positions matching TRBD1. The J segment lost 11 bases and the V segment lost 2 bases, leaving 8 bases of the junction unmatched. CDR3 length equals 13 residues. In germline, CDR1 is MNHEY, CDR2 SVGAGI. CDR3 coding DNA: TGTGCCAGCAGTTACGGAGGGGGCGCTAAGGCTTTCTTT. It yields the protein CASSYGGGAKAFF.

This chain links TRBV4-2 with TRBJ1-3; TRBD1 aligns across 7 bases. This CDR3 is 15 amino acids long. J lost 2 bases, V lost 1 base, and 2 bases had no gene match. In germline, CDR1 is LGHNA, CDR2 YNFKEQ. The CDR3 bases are TGTGCCAGCAGCCAAGGACAGGGAACTGGAAACACCATATATTTT. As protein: CASSQGQGTGNTIYF.

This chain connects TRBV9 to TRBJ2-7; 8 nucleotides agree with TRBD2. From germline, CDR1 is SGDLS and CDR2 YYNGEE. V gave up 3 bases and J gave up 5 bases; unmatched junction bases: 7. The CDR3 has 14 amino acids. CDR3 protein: CASSASPGGDEQYF. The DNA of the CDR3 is TGTGCCAGCAGCGCCTCTCCGGGGGGGGACGAGCAGTACTTC.

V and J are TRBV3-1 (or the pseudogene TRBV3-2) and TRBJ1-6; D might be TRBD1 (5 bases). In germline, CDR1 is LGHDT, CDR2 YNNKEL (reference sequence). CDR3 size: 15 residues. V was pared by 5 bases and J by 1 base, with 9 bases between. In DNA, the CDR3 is TGTGCCAGCAGCTCTACAGGATCCTATAATTCACCCCTCCACTTT. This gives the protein CASSSTGSYNSPLHF.

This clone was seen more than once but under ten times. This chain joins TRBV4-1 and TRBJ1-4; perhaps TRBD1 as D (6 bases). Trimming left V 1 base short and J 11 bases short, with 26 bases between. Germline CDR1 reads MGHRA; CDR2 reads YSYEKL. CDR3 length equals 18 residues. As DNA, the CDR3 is TGCGCCAGCAGCCAAGTTCCTTTTAACAGACAGGTAGTTTTGAAACTGTTTTTT. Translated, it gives CASSQVPFNRQVVLKLFF.

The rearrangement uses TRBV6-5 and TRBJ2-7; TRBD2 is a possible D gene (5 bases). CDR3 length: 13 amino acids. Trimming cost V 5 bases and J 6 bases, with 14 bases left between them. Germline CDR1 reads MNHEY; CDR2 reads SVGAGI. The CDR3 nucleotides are TGTGCCAGCAGTCAGGACTTACGGGGCGAGCAGTACTTC. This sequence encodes CASSQDLRGEQYF.

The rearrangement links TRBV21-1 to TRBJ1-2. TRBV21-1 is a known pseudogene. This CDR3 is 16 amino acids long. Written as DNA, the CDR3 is TGTGCCAGCAGCAAAGGTCGGAGGGGTACGAACTATGGCTACACCTTC. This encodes CASSKGRRGTNYGYTF.

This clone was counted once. CDR3 amino acids: CASSSGTGMKYF. The CDR3 DNA reads as TGCGCCAGCAGCTCCGGGACAGGGATGAAGTACTTC. The chain joins TRBV5-1 to TRBJ2-7; 9 nucleotides match TRBD1. After removal of 3 bases from V and 11 bases from J, the junction contained 6 bases not matched to a gene. This CDR3 region has 12 residues. From germline, CDR1 is SGHRS and CDR2 YFSETQ.

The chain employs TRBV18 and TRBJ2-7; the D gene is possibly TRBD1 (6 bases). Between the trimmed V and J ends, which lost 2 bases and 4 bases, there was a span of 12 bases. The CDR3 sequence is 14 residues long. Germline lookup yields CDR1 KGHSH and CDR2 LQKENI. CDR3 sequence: CASSPFSDSYEQYF. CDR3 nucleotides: TGTGCCAGCTCACCATTTTCGGACAGTTACGAGCAGTACTTC.

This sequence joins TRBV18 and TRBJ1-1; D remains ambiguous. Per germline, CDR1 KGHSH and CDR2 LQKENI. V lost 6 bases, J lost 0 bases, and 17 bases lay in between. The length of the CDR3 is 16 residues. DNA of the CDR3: TGTGCCAGCTCTCTGAATGGAGGATCAATGAACACTGAAGCTTTCTTT. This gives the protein CASSLNGGSMNTEAFF.

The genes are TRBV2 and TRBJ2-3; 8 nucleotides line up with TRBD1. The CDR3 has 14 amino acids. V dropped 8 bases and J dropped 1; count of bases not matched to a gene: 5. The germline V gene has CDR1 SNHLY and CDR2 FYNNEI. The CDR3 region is CASLPGQGTDTQYF. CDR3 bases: TGTGCCAGCTTGCCGGGACAGGGCACAGATACGCAGTATTTT.

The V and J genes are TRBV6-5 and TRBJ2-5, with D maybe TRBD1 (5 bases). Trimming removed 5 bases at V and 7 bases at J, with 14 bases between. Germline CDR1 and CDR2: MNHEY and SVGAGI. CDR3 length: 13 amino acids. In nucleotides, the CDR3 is TGTGCCAGCAGTCAGGGTACAGCCGCGACCCAGTACTTC. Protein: CASSQGTAATQYF.

The CDR3 nucleotides are TGTGCCAGCAGCCGGGGGGGGGAAGCGGCAGATACGCAGTATTTT. Its translation: CASSRGGEAADTQYF. V usage is TRBV5-4 and J usage is TRBJ2-3; 8 bases agree with TRBD2. The trim removed 4 bases at V and 4 bases at J, leaving 8 bases unmatched. The CDR3 sequence is 15 residues long. Germline values: CDR1 SGHNT, CDR2 YYREEE (reference sequence).

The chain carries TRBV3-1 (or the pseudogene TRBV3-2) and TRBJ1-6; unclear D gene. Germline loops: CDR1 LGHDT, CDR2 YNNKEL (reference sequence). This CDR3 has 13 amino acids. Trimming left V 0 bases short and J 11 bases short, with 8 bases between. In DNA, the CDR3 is TGTGCCAGCAGCCAAGATTGGACTGCACCCCTCCACTTT. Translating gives CASSQDWTAPLHF.